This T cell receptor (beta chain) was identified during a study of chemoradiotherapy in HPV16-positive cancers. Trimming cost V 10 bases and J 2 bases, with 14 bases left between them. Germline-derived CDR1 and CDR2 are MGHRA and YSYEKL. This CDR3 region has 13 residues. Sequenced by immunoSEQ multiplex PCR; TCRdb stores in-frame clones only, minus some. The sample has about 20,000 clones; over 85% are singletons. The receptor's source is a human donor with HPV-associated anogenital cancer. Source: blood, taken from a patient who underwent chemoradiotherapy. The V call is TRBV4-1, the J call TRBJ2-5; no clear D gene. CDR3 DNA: TGCGCCACCTCTTTGTCAGTGCAAGAGACCCAGTACTTC. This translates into CATSLSVQETQYF.